This TCR beta chain was recovered during a study of CDR3 diversity in severe acne. TCRdb recomputed calls from the PCR reads with MiXCR, one row per CDR3 protein. The sample includes about 84,000 distinct CDR3 sequences, 51% of them seen just once. The germline V gene has CDR1 MNHNS and CDR2 SASEGT. With 5 bases removed from V and 3 bases from J, the gap between germline ends came to 11 bases. The CDR3 runs 13 residues. This receptor was obtained from a male donor in good health, without acne. Sequenced sample: blood. The chain carries TRBV6-1 and TRBJ2-7, with D perhaps assigned TRBD1 or TRBD2 (5 bases each). CDR3 DNA: TGTGCCAGCAGTAGCCGGGACGGCTACGAGCAGTACTTC. Its protein is CASSSRDGYEQYF.